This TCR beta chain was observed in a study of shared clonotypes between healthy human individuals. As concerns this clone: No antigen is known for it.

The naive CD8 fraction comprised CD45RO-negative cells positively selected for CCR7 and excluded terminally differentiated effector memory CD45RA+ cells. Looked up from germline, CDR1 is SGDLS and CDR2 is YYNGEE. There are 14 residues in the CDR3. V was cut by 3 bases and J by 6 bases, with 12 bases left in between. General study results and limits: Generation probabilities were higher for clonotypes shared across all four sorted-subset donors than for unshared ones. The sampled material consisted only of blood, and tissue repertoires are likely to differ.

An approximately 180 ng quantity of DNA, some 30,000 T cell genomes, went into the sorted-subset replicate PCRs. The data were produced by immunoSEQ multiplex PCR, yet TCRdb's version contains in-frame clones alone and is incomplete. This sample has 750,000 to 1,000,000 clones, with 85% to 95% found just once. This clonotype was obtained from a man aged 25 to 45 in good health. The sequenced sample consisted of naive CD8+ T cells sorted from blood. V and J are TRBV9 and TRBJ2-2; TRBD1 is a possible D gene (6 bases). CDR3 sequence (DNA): TGTGCCAGCAGCGCCGCCCAGGGGTCCGGGGAGCTGTTTTTT. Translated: CASSAAQGSGELFF. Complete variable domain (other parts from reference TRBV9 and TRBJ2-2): DSGVTQTPKHLITATGQRVTLRCSPRSGDLSVYWYQQSLDQGLQFLIQYYNGEERAKGNILERFSAQQFPDLHSELNLSSLELGDSALYFCASSAAQGSGELFFGEGSRLTVL.